This is a list of T cell receptor beta chains from one sample in a study of T cell repertoires in cytomegalovirus infection. Via MiXCR, TCRdb re-called the reads, giving one row per CDR3 protein. The sample records 50,000 or so distinct CDR3 sequences, around a fifth being singletons. For these TCRs, the target antigens are not known. The input for sequencing was CD8+ T cells from cultured PBMCs, taken from culture after CMV antigen stimulation. These receptors came from a human donor in good health (CMV status not recorded). Some clones in this sample may be carry-over from other donors' samples. Both conserved end residues are part of each CDR3. The D gene is left open where the match is weak. Not all rows give a size; the values are once, few, many and, for expanded clones, a class.

d_gene,abundance,v_gene,j_gene,CDR3nt,CDR3aa
NA,NA,TRBV12-3/TRBV12-4,TRBJ1-1,TGTGCCAGCACCTTGAGGGAAGTCACTGAAGCTTTCTTT,CASTLREVTEAFF
TRBD2,NA,TRBV4-1,TRBJ2-5,TGCGCCAGCAGCCAAGGGCCTATGGGCGGGAGGAGAGAGACCCAGTACTTC,CASSQGPMGGRRETQYF
NA,NA,TRBV27,TRBJ1-1,TGTGCCAGCAGTTTGGTCCGAGGGGGGTACACTGAAGCTTTCTTT,CASSLVRGGYTEAFF
NA,NA,TRBV11-2,TRBJ2-3,TGTGCCAGCACCATTCGGAGCGATCGCACAGATACGCAGTATTTT,CASTIRSDRTDTQYF
NA,few,TRBV6-1,TRBJ1-2,TGTGCCAGCAGTGAAGTCAAAGATGGCTACACCTTC,CASSEVKDGYTF
NA,few,TRBV7-3,TRBJ2-5,TGTGCCAGCAGCTTAGGGCTAACGACGAGACAAGAGACCCAGTACTTC,CASSLGLTTRQETQYF
TRBD1,few,TRBV12-3/TRBV12-4,TRBJ1-5,TGTGCCAGCACCTACGGACAGGGGCCCAATCAGCCCCAGCATTTT,CASTYGQGPNQPQHF
NA,few,TRBV28,TRBJ2-5,TGTGCCAGCAGATTGACCGCTTCTGGGGGCCGGGAGACCCAGTACTTC,CASRLTASGGRETQYF
NA,few,TRBV7-2,TRBJ2-7,TGTGCCAGCAGCTCTAGAGGGGACGGAACCTACGAGCAGTACTTC,CASSSRGDGTYEQYF
NA,NA,TRBV7-9,TRBJ2-1,TGTGCCAGCAGCTTAATTTCCCGATCCTACAATGAGCAGTTCTTC,CASSLISRSYNEQFF
NA,NA,TRBV20-1,TRBJ2-5,TGCAGTGCAGACCAGGGGGGGGAGACCCAGTACTTC,CSADQGGETQYF
TRBD2,NA,TRBV28,TRBJ2-5,TGTGCCAGCAGTTTGGTAGCGGGAGTTTTACAAGAGACCCAGTACTTC,CASSLVAGVLQETQYF
NA,few,TRBV5-4,TRBJ1-1,TGTGCCAGCAGCCTGAGGGGGGGCGCTCAGGACACTGAAGCTTTCTTT,CASSLRGGAQDTEAFF
TRBD1,NA,TRBV6-5,TRBJ2-1,TGTGCCCGCAGTTACACAGGGGGTAATGAGCAGTTCTTC,CARSYTGGNEQFF
TRBD1,NA,TRBV7-9,TRBJ2-7,TGTGCCAGCAGCCTGGGGGGGGACAGGGGGCTCGACGAGCAGTACTTC,CASSLGGDRGLDEQYF
TRBD2,many,TRBV28,TRBJ2-1,TGTGCCAGCACTCCGGCCCGGGGACTAGCGTTAGATGAGCAGTTCTTC,CASTPARGLALDEQFF
TRBD2,NA,TRBV7-6,TRBJ2-1,TGTGCCAGCAGCGTCCGGGGGGGGAGCGGGGGAAGCGAGCAGTTCTTC,CASSVRGGSGGSEQFF
NA,NA,TRBV27,TRBJ2-5,TGTGCCAGCGGACTGGCATACGGGGGCCGGGAGACCCAGTACTTC,CASGLAYGGRETQYF
TRBD2,few,TRBV27,TRBJ2-7,TGTGCCAGCAGTACTCGGACTAGCAGCACCTACGAGCAGTACTTC,CASSTRTSSTYEQYF
TRBD2,NA,TRBV15,TRBJ2-3,TGTGCCACCAGCAGAGATCGAAGCGGGGGACCCCCGTCCACAGATACGCAGTATTTT,CATSRDRSGGPPSTDTQYF
TRBD1,few,TRBV7-2,TRBJ2-1,TGTGCCAGCAGAAAAGGACAGGGTTACAATGAGCAGTTCTTC,CASRKGQGYNEQFF
TRBD1,few,TRBV20-1,TRBJ2-1,TGCGGACAACGGGACAGGGGGGACAATGAGCAGTTCTTC,CGQRDRGDNEQFF
NA,NA,TRBV7-8,TRBJ2-2,TGTGCCAGCAGCTTATCGAGGAACACCGGGGAGCTGTTTTTT,CASSLSRNTGELFF
NA,few,TRBV23-1,TRBJ1-5,TGCGCCAGCAGTCGACGAACGTCTGGGCATCAGCCCCAGCATTTT,CASSRRTSGHQPQHF
NA,NA,TRBV27,TRBJ2-4,TGTGCCAGCAGTTCAGGGTTAGACAGTCCCAAAAACATTCAGTACTTC,CASSSGLDSPKNIQYF
TRBD2,NA,TRBV7-9,TRBJ2-3,TGTGCCAGCAGCTTAATCAGCGGGGAAATCACAGATACGCAGTATTTT,CASSLISGEITDTQYF
TRBD1,NA,TRBV7-8,TRBJ2-5,TGTGCCAGCAGCTTGATCCCGGGACAGGGAGGCAAGGAAGAAGAGACCCAGTACTTC,CASSLIPGQGGKEEETQYF
NA,NA,TRBV7-6,TRBJ2-7,TGTGCCAGCAGCCCCACCGGAACCTACGAGCAGTACTTC,CASSPTGTYEQYF
NA,few,TRBV28,TRBJ1-6,TGTGCCAGCAGTTCGGACAGCGAGTATAATTCACCCCTCCACTTT,CASSSDSEYNSPLHF
NA,NA,TRBV7-2,TRBJ2-7,TGTGCCAGCAGCTTAGATGGGTCAAACTACGAGCAGTACTTC,CASSLDGSNYEQYF
NA,NA,TRBV7-2,TRBJ2-3,TGTGCCAGCAGCTTAAGGGGGGGGCGCGTAAGGGTAGATACGCAGTATTTT,CASSLRGGRVRVDTQYF
NA,few,TRBV7-3,TRBJ2-3,TGTGCCAGCAGCTTGGGGTTGGCAGATACGCAGTATTTT,CASSLGLADTQYF
NA,few,TRBV7-8,TRBJ2-1,TGTGCCAGCAGCCCCATCTCCGACAGATACAATGAGCAGTTCTTC,CASSPISDRYNEQFF
TRBD2,medium-sized,TRBV7-9,TRBJ2-5,TGTGCCAGCAGCTCCCCCAAGCGGGGACTAGCGGGGCACAAAGAGACCCAGTACTTC,CASSSPKRGLAGHKETQYF
NA,many,TRBV28,TRBJ2-1,TGTGCCAGCAGGCTCCGGGACATCCCCTACAATGAGCAGTTCTTC,CASRLRDIPYNEQFF
NA,NA,TRBV28,TRBJ2-1,TGTGCCAGCAGTTTACAGGGGCGAAATGAGCAGTTCTTC,CASSLQGRNEQFF
TRBD1,NA,TRBV15,TRBJ2-7,TGTGCCACCAGCAGGCTTCCTCGGGACAGAGTCTACGAGCAGTACTTC,CATSRLPRDRVYEQYF
TRBD1,NA,TRBV7-8,TRBJ1-1,TGTGCCAGCAGCCCGGACAGGGGGTTGAACACTGAAGCTTTCTTT,CASSPDRGLNTEAFF
NA,NA,TRBV29-1,TRBJ1-3,TGCAGCGTTGAAACAGGGAGAGAAGTCGTAAACACCATATATTTT,CSVETGREVVNTIYF
NA,NA,TRBV10-3,TRBJ1-2,TGTGCCATCAGTGAGAGTGATAACTATGGCTACACCTTC,CAISESDNYGYTF